A selection of T cell receptor beta chains follows, all from one sample in a study of regulatory T cells in long-lasting Graves disease. From the multiplex PCR reads, TCRdb called clonotypes with MiXCR, one entry per CDR3 protein. The sample lists about half a million distinct CDR3 sequences; approximately 12% were seen once. The same sample was also studied in work on T cells in Graves' hyperthyroidism and ophthalmopathy.

Sequences were derived from peripheral blood mononuclear cells (PBMCs), sampled at new diagnosis, from a patient treated with antithyroid drugs. These receptors were collected from a woman in her twenties or thirties with Graves disease. Each CDR3 is given with its conserved first and last residue. The order of the fields is V gene, clone size, D gene, J gene, CDR3 DNA, CDR3 protein. D genes are given only for firm matches. Clone size is given for some rows only: seen once, a few or many times, or a class if the clone is expanded.

v_call: TRBV11-2; clone_size: NA; d_call: NA; j_call: TRBJ1-1; cdr3_nt: TGTGCCAGCAGCTTTGGTTTGGGGGGCATGAACACTGAAGCTTTCTTT; cdr3_aa: CASSFGLGGMNTEAFF
v_call: TRBV28; clone_size: many; d_call: NA; j_call: TRBJ1-5; cdr3_nt: TGTGCCAGCAGTTTGATTCACGGGGGCAGGCGTATCCGACAGCCCCAGCATTTT; cdr3_aa: CASSLIHGGRRIRQPQHF
v_call: TRBV11-1; clone_size: many; d_call: NA; j_call: TRBJ1-1; cdr3_nt: TGTGCCAGCAGCTTAGGGGTTCGGGCTTTCTTT; cdr3_aa: CASSLGVRAFF
v_call: TRBV15; clone_size: many; d_call: TRBD1; j_call: TRBJ2-7; cdr3_nt: TGTGCCACCAGCAGAAAGACAGGGAAACCCTACGAGCAGTACTTC; cdr3_aa: CATSRKTGKPYEQYF
v_call: TRBV2; clone_size: many; d_call: NA; j_call: TRBJ2-7; cdr3_nt: TGTGCCAACCGGGTCGGTAGCAGTGGCGAGCAGTACTTC; cdr3_aa: CANRVGSSGEQYF
v_call: TRBV3-1; clone_size: few; d_call: NA; j_call: TRBJ2-3; cdr3_nt: TGTGCCAGCAAACGGGCCTCCGAGGATACGCAGTATTTT; cdr3_aa: CASKRASEDTQYF
v_call: TRBV5-1; clone_size: NA; d_call: TRBD1; j_call: TRBJ2-1; cdr3_nt: TGCGCCAGCAGCTTTACCCGGGACAGGTCCCGAACAGGGGGGCAGTTCTTC; cdr3_aa: CASSFTRDRSRTGGQFF
v_call: TRBV28; clone_size: many; d_call: NA; j_call: TRBJ2-3; cdr3_nt: TGTGCCAGCAGTAAACGGGACAGCACAGATACGCAGTATTTT; cdr3_aa: CASSKRDSTDTQYF
v_call: TRBV11-2; clone_size: many; d_call: NA; j_call: TRBJ2-1; cdr3_nt: TGTGCCAGCAGCTTAGATCCCCTAGCGCCGAATGAGCAGTTCTTC; cdr3_aa: CASSLDPLAPNEQFF
v_call: TRBV6-5; clone_size: many; d_call: TRBD1; j_call: TRBJ2-1; cdr3_nt: TGTGCCAGCAGTTACTCGGGACAGCCCATCAAGGACAATGAGCAGTTCTTC; cdr3_aa: CASSYSGQPIKDNEQFF
v_call: TRBV4-1; clone_size: few; d_call: TRBD1; j_call: TRBJ1-5; cdr3_nt: TGCGCCAGCAGCCAAAAAGGGGACAGGGGCAATCAGCCCCAGCATTTT; cdr3_aa: CASSQKGDRGNQPQHF